One and the same sample provided the 10 T cell receptor beta chains below, sequenced in a study of T cells expressing NK-cell markers. After re-calling the 5' RACE reads, TCRdb lists one entry per CDR3 protein, DNA absent. The sample includes roughly 280,000 distinct CDR3 sequences. The sample taken for sequencing was blood T cells: a sorted CD56 or NKG2C T cell subset, CD4+ or CD8+ T cells, or bulk PBMC T cells (not recorded which). These receptors were taken from a man younger than 35 in good health.

The chain employs TRBV12-3 or TRBV12-4 and TRBJ2-7; TCRdb's D call of TRBD2 is untestable without DNA. CDR3 size: 13 residues. CDR3 residues: CASSFVGTREQYF.

The chain uses TRBV24-1 and TRBJ2-2. The CDR3 spans 16 residues. The germline CDR1 and CDR2 sequences are KGHDR and SFDVKD. The CDR3 protein is CATSDFFGQRGGELFF.

The chain is built from TRBV5-1 and TRBJ1-2; no DNA is available, so the TRBD1 call from TCRdb remains unchecked. This CDR3 contains 15 residues. The germline V gene has CDR1 SGHRS and CDR2 YFSETQ. The CDR3: CASSSEQGPNYGYTF.

CDR3 sequence reads: CASSKTPPGSGSYEQYF. The V gene is TRBV7-2, the J gene TRBJ2-7; the D gene TCRdb calls, TRBD1, cannot be checked with no DNA. Germline V CDR1 and CDR2: SGHTA, FQGNSA. The CDR3 totals 17 residues.

The chain is built from TRBV20-1 and TRBJ1-5; without DNA, the TCRdb call of TRBD1 cannot be checked. CDR3 size: 14 residues. CDR1 and CDR2 from the germline V gene are DFQATT and SNEGSKA (reference sequence). This chain's CDR3 is CSATSSGNNQPQHF.

The chain combines TRBV25-1 with TRBJ2-5; TCRdb calls TRBD1, which cannot be checked without DNA. CDR3 length: 16 amino acids. Germline lookup yields CDR1 MGHDK and CDR2 SYGVNS. CDR3 in amino acids: CARGQGEGFGSETQYF. Based on the CDR3 plus reference TRBV25-1 and TRBJ2-5, the full variable domain is EADIYQTPRYLVIGTGKKITLECSQTMGHDKMYWYQQDPGMELHLIHYSYGVNSTEKGDLSSESTVSRIRTEHFPLTLESARPSHTSQYLCARGQGEGFGSETQYFGPGTRLLVL.

The chain joins TRBV6-5 to TRBJ2-1. The CDR3 totals 12 residues. Germline V gene data show CDR1 as MNHEY and CDR2 as SVGAGI. The CDR3 region is CASSYGANEQFF.

The rearrangement links TRBV5-1 to TRBJ2-2. The CDR3 consists of 14 residues. Germline V gives CDR1 SGHRS, CDR2 YFSETQ. This CDR3 is CANRETANTGELFF.

This chain links TRBV2 with TRBJ2-3; TCRdb calls TRBD2, which cannot be checked without DNA. This CDR3 is 17 amino acids long. Germline V CDR1 and CDR2: SNHLY, FYNNEI. The CDR3: CASSAGKLAGVPDTQYF.

The V and J genes are TRBV28 and TRBJ2-1; the D call of TRBD2 rests on TCRdb alone, since no DNA is present to check it. The CDR3 has 14 amino acids. CDR1 and CDR2 (germline): MDHEN, SYDVKM. The CDR3 region is CASRTSSGRTEQFF.